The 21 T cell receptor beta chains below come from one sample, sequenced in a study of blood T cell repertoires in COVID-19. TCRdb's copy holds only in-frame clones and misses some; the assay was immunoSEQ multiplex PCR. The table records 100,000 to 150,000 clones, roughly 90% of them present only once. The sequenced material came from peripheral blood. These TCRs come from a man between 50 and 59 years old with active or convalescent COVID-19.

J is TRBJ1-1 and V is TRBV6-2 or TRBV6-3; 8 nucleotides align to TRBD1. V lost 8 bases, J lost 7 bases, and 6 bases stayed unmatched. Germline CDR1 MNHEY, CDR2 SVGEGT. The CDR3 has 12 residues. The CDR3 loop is CASGLDRGEAFF. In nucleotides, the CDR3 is TGTGCCAGCGGCCTAGACAGGGGTGAAGCTTTCTTT.

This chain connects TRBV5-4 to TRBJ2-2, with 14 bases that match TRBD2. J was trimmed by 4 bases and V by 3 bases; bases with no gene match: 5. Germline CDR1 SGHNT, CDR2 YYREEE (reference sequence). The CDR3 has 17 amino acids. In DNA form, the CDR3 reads TGTGCCAGCAGCTCGGGACTAGCGGGAGATAGCACCGGGGAGCTGTTTTTT. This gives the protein CASSSGLAGDSTGELFF.

CDR3 residues: CASGKAGYADTQYF. DNA of the CDR3: TGTGCTAGTGGAAAAGCGGGCTACGCAGATACGCAGTATTTT. The chain uses TRBV12-5 and TRBJ2-3; a weak D match, TRBD2 (6 bases). Trimming cost V 6 bases and J 4 bases, with 14 bases left between them. The CDR3 has 14 residues. Looked up from germline, CDR1 is LGHNT and CDR2 is FRNRAP.

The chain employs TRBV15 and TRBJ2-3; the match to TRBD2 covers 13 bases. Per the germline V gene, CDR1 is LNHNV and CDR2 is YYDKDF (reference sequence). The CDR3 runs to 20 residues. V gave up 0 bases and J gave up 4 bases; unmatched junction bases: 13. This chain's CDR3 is CATSRDRSTGLAGIPDTQYF. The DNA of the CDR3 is TGTGCCACCAGCAGAGATCGGAGTACGGGACTAGCGGGAATCCCAGATACGCAGTATTTT.

The DNA of the CDR3 is TGTGCCAGTGCCGGGATTAGCACAGATACGCAGTATTTT. This codes for CASAGISTDTQYF. The rearrangement joins TRBV19 to TRBJ2-3; tentatively, D is TRBD2 (5 bases). Deletions cut 8 bases from V and 0 bases from J, with 9 bases between. This CDR3 is 13 amino acids long. The germline V gene encodes CDR1 LNHDA and CDR2 SQIVND (reference sequence). Full variable domain (remainder filled in from reference TRBV19 and TRBJ2-3): DGGITQSPKYLFRKEGQNVTLSCEQNLNHDAMYWYRQDPGQGLRLIYYSQIVNDFQKGDIAEGYSVSREKKESFPLTVTSAQKNPTAFYLCASAGISTDTQYFGPGTRLTVL.

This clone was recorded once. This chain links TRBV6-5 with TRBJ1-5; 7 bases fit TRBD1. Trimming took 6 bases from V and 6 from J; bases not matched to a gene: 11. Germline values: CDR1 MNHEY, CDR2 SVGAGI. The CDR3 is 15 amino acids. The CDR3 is CASRPNRGPVQPQHF. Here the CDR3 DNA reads TGTGCCAGCAGGCCTAACAGGGGCCCTGTTCAGCCCCAGCATTTT.

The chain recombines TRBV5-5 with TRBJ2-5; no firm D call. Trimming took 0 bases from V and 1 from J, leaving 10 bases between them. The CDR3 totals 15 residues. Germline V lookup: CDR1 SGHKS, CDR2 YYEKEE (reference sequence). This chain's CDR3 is CASSLAWRPQETQYF. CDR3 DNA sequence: TGTGCCAGCAGCTTGGCCTGGCGGCCCCAAGAGACCCAGTACTTC.

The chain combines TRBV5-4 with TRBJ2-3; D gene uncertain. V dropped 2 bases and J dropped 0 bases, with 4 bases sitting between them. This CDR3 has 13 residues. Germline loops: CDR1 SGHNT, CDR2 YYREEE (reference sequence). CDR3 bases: TGTGCCAGCAGCTTTGGCAGCACAGATACGCAGTATTTT. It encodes CASSFGSTDTQYF. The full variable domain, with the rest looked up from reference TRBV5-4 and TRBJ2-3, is ETGVTQSPTHLIKTRGQQVTLRCSSQSGHNTVSWYQQALGQGPQFIFQYYREEENGRGNFPPRFSGLQFPNYSSELNVNALELDDSALYLCASSFGSTDTQYFGPGTRLTVL.

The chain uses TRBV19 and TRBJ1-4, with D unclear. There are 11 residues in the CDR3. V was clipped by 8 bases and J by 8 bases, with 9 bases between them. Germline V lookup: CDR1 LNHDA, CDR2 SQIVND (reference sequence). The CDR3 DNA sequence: TGTGCCAGTCGTGGTGGCGAAAAACTGTTTTTT. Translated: CASRGGEKLFF.

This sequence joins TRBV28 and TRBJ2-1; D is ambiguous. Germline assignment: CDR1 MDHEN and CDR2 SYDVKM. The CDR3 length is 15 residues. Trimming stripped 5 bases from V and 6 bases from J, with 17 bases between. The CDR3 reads CASSLSESHTNEQFF. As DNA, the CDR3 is TGTGCCAGCAGTCTCTCGGAGTCCCACACCAATGAGCAGTTCTTC. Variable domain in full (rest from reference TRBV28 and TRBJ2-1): DVKVTQSSRYLVKRTGEKVFLECVQDMDHENMFWYRQDPGLGLRLIYFSYDVKMKEKGDIPEGYSVSREKKERFSLILESASTNQTSMYLCASSLSESHTNEQFFGPGTRLTVL.

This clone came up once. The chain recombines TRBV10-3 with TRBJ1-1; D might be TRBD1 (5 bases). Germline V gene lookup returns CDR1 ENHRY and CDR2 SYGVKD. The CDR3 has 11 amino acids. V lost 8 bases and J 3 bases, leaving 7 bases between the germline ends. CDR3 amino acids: CAIGGDTEAFF. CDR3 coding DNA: TGTGCCATCGGGGGGGACACTGAAGCTTTCTTT.

CDR3 bases: TGTGCCAGCAGCCAACAGGGCACATATGGCTACACCTTC. It encodes CASSQQGTYGYTF. The chain combines TRBV12-3 or TRBV12-4 with TRBJ1-2; D might be TRBD1 (6 bases). The V end was cut by 6 bases, the J end by 5 bases, with 13 bases between. This CDR3 has 13 amino acids.

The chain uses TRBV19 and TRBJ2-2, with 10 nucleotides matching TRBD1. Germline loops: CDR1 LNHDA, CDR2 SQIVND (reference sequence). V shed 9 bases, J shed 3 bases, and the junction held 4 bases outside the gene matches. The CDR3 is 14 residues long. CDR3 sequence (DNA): TGTGCCAGCATGGACAGGGGGGACACCGGGGAGCTGTTTTTT. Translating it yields CASMDRGDTGELFF.

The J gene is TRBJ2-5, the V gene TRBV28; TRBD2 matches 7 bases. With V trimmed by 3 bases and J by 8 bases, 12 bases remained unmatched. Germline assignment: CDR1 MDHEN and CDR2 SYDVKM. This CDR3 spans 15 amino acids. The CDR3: CASSFWRGSSETQYF. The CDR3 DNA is TGTGCCAGCAGTTTTTGGCGGGGGTCCTCGGAAACCCAGTACTTC.

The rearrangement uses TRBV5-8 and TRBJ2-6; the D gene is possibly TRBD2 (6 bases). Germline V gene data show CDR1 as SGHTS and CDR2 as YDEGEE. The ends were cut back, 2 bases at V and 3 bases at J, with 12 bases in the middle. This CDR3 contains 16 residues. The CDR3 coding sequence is TGTGCCAGCAGCTTCCTCCGGGGGAATGGGGCCAACGTCCTGACTTTC. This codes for CASSFLRGNGANVLTF.

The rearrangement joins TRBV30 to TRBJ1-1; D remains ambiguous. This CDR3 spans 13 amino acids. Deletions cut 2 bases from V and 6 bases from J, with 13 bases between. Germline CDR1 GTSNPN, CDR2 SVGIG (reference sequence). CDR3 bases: TGTGCCTGGAGTTTATTGCGGGGAGCTGAAGCTTTCTTT. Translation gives CAWSLLRGAEAFF.

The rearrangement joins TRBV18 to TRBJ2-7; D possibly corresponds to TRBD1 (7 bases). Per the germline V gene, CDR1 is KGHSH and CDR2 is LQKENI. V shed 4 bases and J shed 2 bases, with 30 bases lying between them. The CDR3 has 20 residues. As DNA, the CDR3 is TGTGCCAGCTCACGCGGAGGGGGCTACGGAACAGCTCAAGCGACCTACGAGCAGTACTTC. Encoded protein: CASSRGGGYGTAQATYEQYF.

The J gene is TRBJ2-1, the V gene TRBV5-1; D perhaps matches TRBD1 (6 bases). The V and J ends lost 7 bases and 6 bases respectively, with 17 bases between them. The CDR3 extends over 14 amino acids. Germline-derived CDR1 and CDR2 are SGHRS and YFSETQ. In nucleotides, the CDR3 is TGCGCCAGCCAACGGGACATACAAAGCAATGAGCAGTTCTTC. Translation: CASQRDIQSNEQFF.

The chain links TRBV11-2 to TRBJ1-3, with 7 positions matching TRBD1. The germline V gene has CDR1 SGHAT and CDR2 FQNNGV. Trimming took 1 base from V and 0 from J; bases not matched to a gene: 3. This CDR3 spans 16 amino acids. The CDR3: CASSLGDSHSGNTIYF. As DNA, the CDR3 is TGTGCCAGCAGCTTAGGGGACAGCCACTCTGGAAACACCATATATTTT.

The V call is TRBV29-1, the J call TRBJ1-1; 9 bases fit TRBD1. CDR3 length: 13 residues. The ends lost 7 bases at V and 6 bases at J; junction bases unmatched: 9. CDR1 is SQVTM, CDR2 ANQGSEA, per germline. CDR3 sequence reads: CSAWTGAGAEAFF. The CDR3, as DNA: TGCAGCGCCTGGACAGGGGCTGGTGCTGAAGCTTTCTTT.

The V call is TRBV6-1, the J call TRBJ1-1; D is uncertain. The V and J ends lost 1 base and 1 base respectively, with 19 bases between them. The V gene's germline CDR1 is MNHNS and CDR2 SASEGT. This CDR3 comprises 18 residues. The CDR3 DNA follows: TGTGCCAGCAGTGAAGGACGGACTGGCGGCTGGCGGAACACTGAAGCTTTCTTT. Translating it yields CASSEGRTGGWRNTEAFF.